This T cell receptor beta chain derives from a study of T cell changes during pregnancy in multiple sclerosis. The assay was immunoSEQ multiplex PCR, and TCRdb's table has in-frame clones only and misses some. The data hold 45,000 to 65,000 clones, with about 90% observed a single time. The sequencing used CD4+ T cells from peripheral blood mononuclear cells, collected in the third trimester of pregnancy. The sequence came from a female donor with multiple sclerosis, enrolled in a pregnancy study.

CDR3 region: CASSVTGNTEAFF. CDR3 DNA: TGTGCCAGCAGCGTGACAGGGAACACTGAAGCTTTCTTT. The J gene is TRBJ1-1, the V gene TRBV9; tentative D call: TRBD1 (6 bases). The V end lost 2 bases, the J end lost 1 base, and 6 bases lay between the germline ends. From germline, CDR1 is SGDLS and CDR2 YYNGEE. This CDR3 contains 13 residues. The variable domain in full, completed from reference TRBV9 and TRBJ1-1, reads DSGVTQTPKHLITATGQRVTLRCSPRSGDLSVYWYQQSLDQGLQFLIQYYNGEERAKGNILERFSAQQFPDLHSELNLSSLELGDSALYFCASSVTGNTEAFFGQGTRLTVV.